This entry is about one T cell receptor (beta chain). The antigen is undetermined. Time point meaning: week 35, safety follow-up. Vaccinated patients received 300 ug of mutant IDH1 20-mer peptide per dose, with topical imiquimod. The germline V and J ends were trimmed by 5 bases and 4 bases, with 10 bases remaining between them. In germline, CDR1 is MGHRA, CDR2 YSYEKL. This CDR3 is built from 13 residues. TCRdb's table, derived via immunoSEQ multiplex PCR, lists solely in-frame clones and lacks some. The data show around 40,000 clones, 85% to 90% seen once. The data were obtained in a study of a mutant IDH1 vaccine in newly diagnosed glioma.

V gene TRBV4-1 combines with J gene TRBJ2-3; D is unresolved. Sequenced material: PBMCs, taken from a glioma patient whose treatment included an IDH1 peptide vaccine. The sequence derives from a man aged 35 to 55 with glioma. CDR3 nucleotides: TGCGCCAGCAGCATCGCAGTTTCAGATACGCAGTATTTT. It translates to CASSIAVSDTQYF.